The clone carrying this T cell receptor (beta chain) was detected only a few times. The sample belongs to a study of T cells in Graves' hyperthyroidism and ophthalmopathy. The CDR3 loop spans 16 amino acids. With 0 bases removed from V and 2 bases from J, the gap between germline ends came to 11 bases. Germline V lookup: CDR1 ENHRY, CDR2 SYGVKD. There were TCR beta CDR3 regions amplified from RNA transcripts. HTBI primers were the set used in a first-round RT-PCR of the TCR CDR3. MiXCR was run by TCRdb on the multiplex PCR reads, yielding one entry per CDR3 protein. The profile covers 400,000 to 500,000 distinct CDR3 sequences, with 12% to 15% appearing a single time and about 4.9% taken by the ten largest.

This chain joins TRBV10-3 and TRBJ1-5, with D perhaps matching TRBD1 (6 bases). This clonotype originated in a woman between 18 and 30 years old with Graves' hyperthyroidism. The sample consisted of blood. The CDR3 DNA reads TGTGCCATCAGTGAGTCCCGGGAGGGGGGCAATCAGCCCCAGCATTTT. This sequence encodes CAISESREGGNQPQHF.